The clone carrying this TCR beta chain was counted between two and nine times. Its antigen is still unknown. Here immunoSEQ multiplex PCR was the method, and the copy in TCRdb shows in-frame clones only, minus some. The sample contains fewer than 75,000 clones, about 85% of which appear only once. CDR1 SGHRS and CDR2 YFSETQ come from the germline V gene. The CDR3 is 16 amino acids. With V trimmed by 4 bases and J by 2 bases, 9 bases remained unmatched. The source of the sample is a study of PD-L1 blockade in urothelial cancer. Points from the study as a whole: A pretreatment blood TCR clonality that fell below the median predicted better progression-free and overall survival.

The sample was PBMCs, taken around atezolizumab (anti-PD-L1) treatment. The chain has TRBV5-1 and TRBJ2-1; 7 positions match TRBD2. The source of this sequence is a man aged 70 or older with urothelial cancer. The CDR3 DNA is TGCGCCAGCAGCACCGGACTAGACCGCCCCTACAATGAGCAGTTCTTC. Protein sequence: CASSTGLDRPYNEQFF.